This T cell receptor beta chain was recorded in a study of HIV-infected patients and healthy controls. Study-wide points: Healthy controls shared more CDR3 sequences between individuals than HIV-infected patients did.

This clonotype came up many times. Antigen specificity is unknown. Reverse transcription used 450 to 650 ng RNA and constant-region primers for alpha and beta. Each of the alpha and beta chains got its own library through chain-specific third strand synthesis with indices. One primer pair amplified all rearrangements per chain; each cDNA got molecular barcodes. The library had 12-nucleotide molecular identifiers formed by two random hexamers joined together. Each CDR3 protein is one row after TCRdb ran MiXCR on the 5' RACE reads. In the table there are 7,000 to 8,500 distinct CDR3 sequences, roughly 6% of which are singletons. No cell fractionation was done, so the repertoire covers all unsorted peripheral blood T cells. The V end was cut by 0 bases, the J end by 4 bases, with 8 bases between. CDR3 length: 14 residues. Germline CDR1 and CDR2: KGHDR and SFDVKD.

This sample comprised blood, obtained before antiretroviral therapy. This chain connects TRBV24-1 to TRBJ2-5; D gene uncertain. This clonotype originated in an adult with HIV infection. CDR3 sequence: CATSDLSSLETQYF. The CDR3 nucleotides read TGTGCCACCAGTGATTTGTCATCCCTAGAGACCCAGTACTTC.